The 24 T cell receptor beta chains given below trace back to one sample, sequenced in a study of blood T cells in healthy people across ages (dated by TCRdb to the mid-2010s). Libraries came from 5' RACE. A second 7 to 11 cycle PCR used a sample-barcoded 5' primer and a J-beta primer mix. The public reads were reanalyzed by TCRdb: fastp trimming at Q25, MiXCR alignment, in-frame beta chains only. Entries are consolidated by CDR3 protein sequence, retaining the most common genes and DNA. This sample is represented by 1.5 million to 2 million distinct CDR3 sequences; about two fifths of them were singletons. The ten biggest clones cover more than 20% of the sample. Material: blood. Every receptor here comes from a human donor in good health.

The chain uses TRBV5-1 and TRBJ2-1, with D possibly TRBD1 on 6 matching bases. V dropped 0 bases and J dropped 3 bases, with 10 bases sitting between them. Germline V CDR1 and CDR2: SGHRS, YFSETQ. This CDR3 is 15 amino acids long. The CDR3 DNA is TGCGCCAGCAGCTTGGGGACAGAGTACTACAATGAGCAGTTCTTC. Translating gives CASSLGTEYYNEQFF.

The chain has TRBV20-1 and TRBJ2-2; D perhaps matches TRBD1 (6 bases). The CDR3 contains 16 residues. V dropped 0 bases and J dropped 4 bases, with 15 bases sitting between them. Germline V CDR1 and CDR2: DFQATT, SNEGSKA (reference sequence). Here the CDR3 reads CSARERQEKSTGELFF. CDR3 DNA: TGCAGTGCTAGAGAACGACAGGAGAAGAGCACCGGGGAGCTGTTTTTT.

This clonotype showed up just once. This chain joins TRBV6-1 and TRBJ2-5; 7 bases are a match to TRBD1. The DNA end is more similar to TRBJ2-7, so the J call may be wrong. This CDR3 has 17 residues. The germline V gene encodes CDR1 MNHNS and CDR2 SASEGT. CDR3 DNA: TGTGCCAGCAGTGCAGGAATTCGAAGGACAGGAGGCTACGAGCAGTACTTC. Translation: CASSAGIRRTGGYEQYF.

There are a few counts of this clonotype. This chain links TRBV6-5 with TRBJ1-2; D gene unclear. The CDR3 is made up of 16 amino acids. Between the trimmed V and J ends, which lost 5 bases and 2 bases, there was a span of 18 bases. Germline loops: CDR1 MNHEY, CDR2 SVGAGI. The CDR3 coding sequence is TGTGCCAGCAGTCTGGGTCCGAGGGTCCCAAACTATGGCTACACCTTC. Amino acid sequence: CASSLGPRVPNYGYTF.

The gene calls are TRBV4-1 and TRBJ1-2; 8 bases line up with TRBD1. Germline trimming cut 0 bases from V and 6 bases from J; bases unmatched to any gene: 6. CDR1 and CDR2 from the germline V gene are MGHRA and YSYEKL. The CDR3 runs to 15 residues. CDR3 sequence reads: CASSQDATGGNGYTF. DNA of the CDR3: TGCGCCAGCAGCCAAGATGCAACAGGGGGGAATGGCTACACCTTC.

The chain is built from TRBV6-2 or TRBV6-3 and TRBJ1-1, with 10 nucleotides matching TRBD1. The CDR3 length is 17 residues. With V trimmed by 7 bases and J by 1 base, 12 bases remained unmatched. Germline loops: CDR1 MNHEY, CDR2 SVGEGT. The CDR3 reads CASIKTGGHSTNTEAFF. CDR3 DNA: TGTGCCAGCATTAAGACAGGGGGCCACTCTACGAACACTGAAGCTTTCTTT.

Only a few counts were recorded for this clonotype. The junction differs from germline at one of its ends, possibly a read error. The J gene is TRBJ2-7, the V gene TRBV6-2 or TRBV6-3; TRBD2 is a possible D gene (6 bases). The CDR3 loop spans 14 amino acids. Germline V gives CDR1 MNHEY, CDR2 SVGEGT. This chain's CDR3 is CANSYFPGAYEQYF. The CDR3 DNA reads as TGTGCCAACAGTTACTTCCCGGGGGCCTACGAGCAGTACTTC.

The chain joins TRBV12-5 to TRBJ1-2; tentatively, D is TRBD1 (5 bases). With 0 bases removed from V and 3 bases from J, the gap between germline ends came to 8 bases. CDR3 length: 14 amino acids. Looked up from germline, CDR1 is LGHNT and CDR2 is FRNRAP. In DNA form, the CDR3 reads TGTGCTAGTGGTTTGGTCCCGGGGGACTATGGCTACACCTTC. This sequence encodes CASGLVPGDYGYTF. Combining the CDR3 with reference TRBV12-5 and TRBJ1-2 gives the whole variable domain DARVTQTPRHKVTEMGQEVTMRCQPILGHNTVFWYRQTMMQGLELLAYFRNRAPLDDSGMPKDRFSAEMPDATLATLKIQPSEPRDSAVYFCASGLVPGDYGYTFGSGTRLTVV.

This clonotype turned up a few times. This chain uses TRBV7-2 with TRBJ1-1; unclear D gene. In germline, CDR1 is SGHTA, CDR2 FQGNSA. The germline V and J ends were trimmed by 2 bases and 6 bases, with 10 bases remaining between them. The CDR3 runs to 13 residues. In DNA form, the CDR3 reads TGTGCCAGCAGCTTATCCCCCGGACCTGAAGCTTTCTTT. This sequence encodes CASSLSPGPEAFF.

The chain uses TRBV20-1 and TRBJ2-5; D is perhaps TRBD1 (5 bases). Germline V CDR1 and CDR2: DFQATT, SNEGSKA (reference sequence). Trimming left V 3 bases short and J 0 bases short, with 14 bases between. This CDR3 contains 15 residues. The CDR3 reads CSARFKTAYQETQYF. The CDR3 DNA follows: TGCAGTGCTAGGTTTAAGACAGCGTACCAAGAGACCCAGTACTTC.

This clonotype occurred a few times. The genes are TRBV29-1 and TRBJ2-1; 7 bases fit TRBD1. Trimming took 6 bases from V and 1 from J; bases not matched to a gene: 6. The CDR3 consists of 14 residues. Germline values: CDR1 SQVTM, CDR2 ANQGSEA. The CDR3 sequence is CSVRHRGSYNEQFF. Here the CDR3 DNA reads TGCAGCGTGCGACACAGGGGTTCCTACAATGAGCAGTTCTTC.

This clonotype was seen a handful of times. This chain connects TRBV4-3 to TRBJ2-2, with TRBD2 matching over 9 bases. Trimming cost V 4 bases and J 6 bases; bases outside gene matches: 9. Germline assignment: CDR1 LGHNA and CDR2 YSLEER. There are 16 residues in the CDR3. CDR3 nucleotide sequence: TGCGCCAGCAGCCCCGACCGGCGGGGGGGCCCCGGGGAGCTGTTTTTT. Residues: CASSPDRRGGPGELFF.

V usage is TRBV2 and J usage is TRBJ1-4; tentatively, D is TRBD1 (6 bases). The germline CDR1 and CDR2 sequences are SNHLY and FYNNEI. This CDR3 has 12 residues. Trimming left V 10 bases short and J 3 bases short, with 9 bases between. This CDR3 reads CATHRANEKLFF. In DNA form, the CDR3 reads TGTGCCACGCACAGGGCTAATGAAAAACTGTTTTTT.

This rearrangement joins TRBV10-3 to TRBJ2-7; D is ambiguous. This CDR3 region has 14 residues. The germline gives CDR1 ENHRY, CDR2 SYGVKD. V gave up 6 bases and J gave up 3 bases, with 15 bases separating them. The CDR3 DNA is TGTGCCATCAGGCCCCTGGACGGATGCTACGAGCAGTACTTC. Its translation: CAIRPLDGCYEQYF.

The chain employs TRBV7-6 and TRBJ1-6; D perhaps matches TRBD1 (5 bases). Germline V lookup: CDR1 SGHVS, CDR2 FNYEAQ. The CDR3 contains 16 residues. V lost 1 base, J lost 7 bases, and 14 bases lay in between. CDR3 in amino acids: CASSLGWGRVNSPLHF. Here the CDR3 DNA reads TGTGCCAGCAGCTTAGGGTGGGGCAGGGTCAATTCACCCCTCCACTTT. Using reference TRBV7-6 and TRBJ1-6 for the parts outside the CDR3, the full variable domain is GAGVSQSPRYKVTKRGQDVALRCDPISGHVSLYWYRQALGQGPEFLTYFNYEAQQDKSGLPNDRFSAERPEGSISTLTIQRTEQRDSAMYRCASSLGWGRVNSPLHFGNGTRLTVT.

With regard to this clonotype: The junction and the germline gene differ at one end; a read error may be behind it. The chain has TRBV7-2 and TRBJ2-3, with TRBD1 as a possible D gene (5 bases). The CDR3 contains 13 residues. The germline V gene has CDR1 SGHTA and CDR2 FQGNSA. CDR3 DNA sequence: TGTGCCAGCAGCCCTCTTCGAACAGGTACGCAGTATTTT. Protein product: CASSPLRTGTQYF. The full variable domain, completed using reference TRBV7-2 and TRBJ2-3, is GAGVSQSPSNKVTEKGKDVELRCDPISGHTALYWYRQSLGQGLEFLIYFQGNSAPDKSGLPSDRFSAERTGGSVSTLTIQRTQQEDSAVYLCASSPLRTGTQYFGPGTRLTVL.

This chain joins TRBV7-8 and TRBJ2-5; D is unresolved. The CDR3 covers 13 residues. Germline V CDR1 and CDR2: SGHVS, FQNEAQ. The V end was cut by 1 base, the J end by 11 bases, with 14 bases between. CDR3 in DNA: TGTGCCAGCAGCTTAGGTAATTACAATGAGCAGTACTTC. As protein: CASSLGNYNEQYF.

The V and J genes are TRBV7-2 and TRBJ2-3; 9 bases map to TRBD2. CDR1 is SGHTA, CDR2 FQGNSA, per germline. The CDR3 consists of 16 residues. The trim removed 5 bases at V and 1 base at J, leaving 7 bases unmatched. CDR3 DNA: TGTGCCAGCAGCCAAGCGGGGGGCCTTTGCACAGATACGCAGTATTTT. Translation: CASSQAGGLCTDTQYF.

This clonotype was seen ten or more times. V and J are TRBV14 and TRBJ1-2, with 7 bases fitting TRBD1. The CDR3 runs to 14 residues. Germline CDR1 reads SGHDN; CDR2 reads FVKESK. V shed 4 bases, J shed 4 bases, and the junction held 6 bases outside the gene matches. The CDR3 DNA reads TGTGCCAGCAGCCCGGGACAGAACCTCTATGGCTACACCTTC. It is translated as CASSPGQNLYGYTF.

There are many counts of this clonotype. This chain links TRBV12-3 or TRBV12-4 with TRBJ2-1; 9 nucleotides line up with TRBD1. Unmatched junction bases numbered 2, after V lost 3 bases and J lost 8 bases. The CDR3 extends over 13 amino acids. The DNA of the CDR3 is TGTGCCAGCAGTTTGGGACAGGGATATGAGCAGTTCTTC. This codes for CASSLGQGYEQFF.

Regarding this clonotype: A junction boundary mismatches the germline segment, possibly from a read error. This sequence joins TRBV4-2 and TRBJ1-2, with D perhaps TRBD1 (5 bases). The CDR3 sequence is 14 residues long. Germline lookup yields CDR1 LGHNA and CDR2 YNFKEQ. The CDR3 DNA reads as TGTACCAGCAGCCGCTCTGGGGGGATGAGTGGCTACACCTTC. It yields the protein CTSSRSGGMSGYTF.

This chain connects TRBV5-1 to TRBJ2-1; D uncertain. Trimming pared 5 bases from V and 6 bases from J, leaving 15 bases between. The germline V gene encodes CDR1 SGHRS and CDR2 YFSETQ. The CDR3 has 14 amino acids. The CDR3 reads CASRHPQVINEQFF. DNA of the CDR3: TGCGCCAGCAGACATCCGCAGGTCATCAATGAGCAGTTCTTC. Together with reference TRBV5-1 and TRBJ2-1, the CDR3 gives the full variable domain: KAGVTQTPRYLIKTRGQQVTLSCSPISGHRSVSWYQQTPGQGLQFLFEYFSETQRNKGNFPGRFSGRQFSNSRSEMNVSTLELGDSALYLCASRHPQVINEQFFGPGTRLTVL.

V and J are TRBV6-2 or TRBV6-3 and TRBJ2-1; no definite D call. This CDR3 contains 17 residues. Looked up from germline, CDR1 is MNHEY and CDR2 is SVGEGT. Trimming pared 2 bases from V and 0 bases from J, leaving 14 bases between. CDR3 protein: CASSYTLGQSSYNEQFF. CDR3 DNA: TGTGCCAGCAGTTACACATTAGGGCAGAGCTCCTACAATGAGCAGTTCTTC.

The chain employs TRBV3-1 and TRBJ1-2; 7 positions match TRBD1. V was clipped by 1 base and J by 7 bases; unmatched bases: 12. Germline V lookup: CDR1 LGHDT, CDR2 YNNKEL (reference sequence). The CDR3 covers 16 residues. CDR3 DNA: TGTGCCAGCAGCCAAGTTACCCAGGGGGTGCGGGGTGGCTACACCTTC. This sequence encodes CASSQVTQGVRGGYTF.